This T cell receptor beta chain was profiled in a study of T cell responses to AZD1222 COVID-19 vaccine. The overall study: Second doses that came at about 4 or about 12 weeks were put together.

Sequencing used immunoSEQ multiplex PCR; TCRdb keeps in-frame clones, though not all of them. The table lists 150,000 to 200,000 clones, approximately 90% of them singletons, with about 4.4% in the top ten. Germline V gives CDR1 SGHVS, CDR2 FNYEAQ. V was pared by 1 base and J by 1 base, with 5 bases of the junction left unmatched. The CDR3 has 19 residues. The starting material was peripheral blood, obtained on day 0 of AZD1222 vaccination. The V call is TRBV7-6, the J call TRBJ2-2; 14 positions match TRBD2. The receptor was isolated from an adult in good health. This CDR3 reads CASSLGGTSGSGNTGELFF. The CDR3 DNA is TGTGCCAGCAGCTTAGGAGGGACTAGCGGGAGCGGGAACACCGGGGAGCTGTTTTTT. The whole variable domain, remainder taken from reference TRBV7-6 and TRBJ2-2, is GAGVSQSPRYKVTKRGQDVALRCDPISGHVSLYWYRQALGQGPEFLTYFNYEAQQDKSGLPNDRFSAERPEGSISTLTIQRTEQRDSAMYRCASSLGGTSGSGNTGELFFGEGSRLTVL.